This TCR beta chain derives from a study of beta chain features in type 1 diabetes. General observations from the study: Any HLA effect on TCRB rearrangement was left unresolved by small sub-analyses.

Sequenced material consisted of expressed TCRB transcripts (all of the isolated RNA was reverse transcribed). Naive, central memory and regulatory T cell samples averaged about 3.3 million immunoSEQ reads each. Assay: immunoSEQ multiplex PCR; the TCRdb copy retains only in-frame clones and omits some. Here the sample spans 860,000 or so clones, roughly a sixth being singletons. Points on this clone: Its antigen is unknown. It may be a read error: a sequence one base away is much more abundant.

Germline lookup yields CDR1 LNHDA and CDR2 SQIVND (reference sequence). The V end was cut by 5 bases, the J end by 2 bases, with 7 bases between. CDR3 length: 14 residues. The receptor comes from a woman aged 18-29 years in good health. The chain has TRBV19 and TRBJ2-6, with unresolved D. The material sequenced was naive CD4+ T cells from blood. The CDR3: CASSPRAGANVLTF. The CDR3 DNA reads TGTGCCAGTAGTCCCCGGGCTGGGGCCAACGTCCTGACTTTC.